Given below is one T cell receptor beta chain in context. The antigen remains undetermined. These data belong to a study of shared clonotypes between healthy human individuals. Study outcomes and limitations: The researchers took only blood, and tissue repertoires probably look different.

Produced via immunoSEQ multiplex PCR; TCRdb's table is partial and in-frame only. The repertoire holds about 690,000 clones, around 90% seen once, with more than 30% in the top ten. The CDR3 sequence is 13 residues long. The germline V and J ends were trimmed by 10 bases and 1 base, with 13 bases remaining between them. CDR1 SEHNR and CDR2 FQNEAQ come from the germline V gene (reference sequence). The rearrangement uses TRBV7-9 and TRBJ2-5; possibly TRBD2 for D (5 bases). This sequence was found in a man between 18 and 35 years old in good health. Some clones in this sample may be carry-over from other donors' samples. Sequenced material: memory CD8+ T cells from PBMCs. Stated subset: CD45RO+ cells pooled with CCR7-negative TemRA cells. The CDR3 sequence: CAISSPLQETQYF. CDR3 nucleotide sequence: TGTGCCATTTCTAGCCCCCTCCAAGAGACCCAGTACTTC. Together with reference TRBV7-9 and TRBJ2-5, the CDR3 gives the full variable domain: DTGVSQNPRHKITKRGQNVTFRCDPISEHNRLYWYRQTLGQGPEFLTYFQNEAQLEKSRLLSDRFSAERPKGSFSTLEIQRTEQGDSAMYLCAISSPLQETQYFGPGTRLLVL.